The 2 T cell receptor beta chains given below trace back to one sample, sequenced in a study of CD8+ T cells in alopecia areata. Once RNA had been extracted, it was reverse transcribed into cDNA to act as the sequencing template. Here immunoSEQ multiplex PCR was the method, and the copy in TCRdb shows in-frame clones only, minus some. The sample lists roughly 200,000 clones, about 63% seen once, with 1.7% in the top ten. Sample: CD4+ T cells sorted from blood, taken at week 0. The receptors were gathered from a human donor with alopecia areata.

The CDR3 region is CASTTENYGYTF. The CDR3 bases are TGTGCCAGTACCACAGAAAACTATGGCTACACCTTC. This chain joins TRBV19 and TRBJ1-2; D is unclear. The CDR3 has 12 amino acids. The V end lost 7 bases, the J end lost 2 bases, and 8 bases lay between the germline ends. CDR1 and CDR2 from the germline V gene are LNHDA and SQIVND (reference sequence).

This clone has a handful of counts. V usage is TRBV6-1 and J usage is TRBJ2-7; D is uncertain. From germline, CDR1 is MNHNS and CDR2 SASEGT. CDR3 length equals 13 residues. V lost 4 bases and J 0 bases, leaving 7 bases between the germline ends. In DNA form, the CDR3 reads TGTGCCAGCAGTGCATCGATCTCCTACGAGCAGTACTTC. Amino acid sequence: CASSASISYEQYF.